This T cell receptor (beta chain) was recovered during a study of radiotherapy plus CTLA-4 blockade in lung cancer listed by TCRdb under 2018. Looking at the study overall: Objective responses occurred in 18% of enrolled patients, and approximately 34% achieved disease control. What the research found in general, with its limitations: After treatment with radiotherapy and ipilimumab, TCR clones that originated in tumors expanded in peripheral blood. The strongest predictors of response, as reported, were early dynamic changes in blood T cell clones along with a rise in serum interferon-beta after radiation.

Libraries were prepared through the immunoSEQ multiplex PCR assay. As stored in TCRdb, this immuneACCESS dataset retains in-frame rearrangements with V and J assigned. A fraction of the clones does not appear; measured against another copy, unresolved V genes explain less than half of the discrepancy, and the remainder lacks a known reason. The sample yields roughly 98,000 clones; around 83% were counted once. The ten most abundant clones make up roughly 15% of the sample. Focal radiation therapy combined with CTLA-4 blockade (ipilimumab) was tested in patients with chemo-refractory metastatic non-small-cell lung cancer. The CDR3, from cysteine to phenylalanine, totals 13 residues. Just CDR3 DNA is preserved here, 39 bases in frame from base 1. In the germline V gene (reference sequence), CDR1 corresponds to SEHNR and CDR2 to FQNEAQ. V loses 7 bases, J loses 7 bases, and the germline ends lie 14 bases apart.

As concerns this clone: No antigen is known for it. Base qualities were left out, and no much larger clone turns up one base away.

The chain joins TRBV7-9 to TRBJ1-5; the D gene cannot be resolved reliably. The source of this sequence is a human donor with non-small cell lung cancer that progressed on radiotherapy plus ipilimumab. Sequencing used peripheral blood, obtained from a patient treated with radiotherapy plus ipilimumab. The DNA sequence reads TGTGCCAGCACCAAGGGTCTTCGGCAGCCCCAGCATTTT. This encodes CASTKGLRQPQHF.